The source of this TCR beta chain is a study of identical twins. General observations from the study: Within twin pairs, the out-of-frame alpha sequences they shared showed excess low generation probability. The study drew conclusions from cross-sectional statistical analysis, not from following the same donors. Reduced insertions were recorded for abundant cord blood beta clonotypes, with no such pattern in memory repertoires.

The V and J ends lost 1 base and 9 bases, in that order; junction bases with no gene match: 4. The CDR3 is made up of 16 amino acids. The germline gives CDR1 SGHVS, CDR2 FNYEAQ. This clonotype was detected ten times or more. Antigen: not known. A universal primer site was incorporated via template switching, and the cDNA contained unique molecular identifiers. A single record per CDR3 protein comes from TCRdb applying MiXCR to the 5' RACE reads. The sample yields 400,000 to 500,000 distinct CDR3 sequences, less than 20% seen once. The sequenced sample was naive T cells sorted from blood. J is TRBJ1-6 and V is TRBV7-6; 12 bases are shared with TRBD1. The TCR sequence derives from a man between 45 and 60 years old in good health. The CDR3 spells CASSLEGQGASSPLHF. Here the CDR3 DNA reads TGTGCCAGCAGCTTAGAGGGACAGGGGGCTAGTTCACCCCTCCACTTT. The full variable domain, rest sourced from reference TRBV7-6 and TRBJ1-6, is GAGVSQSPRYKVTKRGQDVALRCDPISGHVSLYWYRQALGQGPEFLTYFNYEAQQDKSGLPNDRFSAERPEGSISTLTIQRTEQRDSAMYRCASSLEGQGASSPLHFGNGTRLTVT.